One and the same sample provided the 30 T cell receptor beta chains below, sequenced in a study of T cell responses to AZD1222 COVID-19 vaccine. This table comes from immunoSEQ multiplex PCR, and its TCRdb copy is limited to in-frame clones, with some not included. The table records roughly 160,000 clones, approximately 88% of them present only once. Sequences were derived from peripheral blood, sampled 28 days after the second AZD1222 dose. The receptors were gathered from an adult who received the AZD1222 COVID-19 vaccine.

The chain is built from TRBV24-1 and TRBJ2-2; D might be TRBD2 (6 bases). The V end lost 5 bases, the J end lost 1 base, and 10 bases lay between the germline ends. Germline V CDR1 and CDR2: KGHDR, SFDVKD. The CDR3 sequence is 15 residues long. The DNA for the CDR3 is TGTGCCACCAGTGCCGGAGGGAGGAACACCGGGGAGCTGTTTTTT. Protein: CATSAGGRNTGELFF.

This chain links TRBV5-1 with TRBJ2-3; D is unresolved. The CDR3 has 17 amino acids. Germline V gene data show CDR1 as SGHRS and CDR2 as YFSETQ. The V end lost 0 bases, the J end lost 2 bases, and 16 bases lay between the germline ends. CDR3 residues: CASSLGSGVGNTDTQYF. In nucleotides, the CDR3 is TGCGCCAGCAGCTTGGGCTCTGGGGTGGGGAACACAGATACGCAGTATTTT.

This clone was seen once. The J gene is TRBJ2-3, the V gene TRBV18; D gene uncertain. Trimming pared 1 base from V and 4 bases from J, leaving 6 bases between. CDR1 and CDR2 from the germline V gene are KGHSH and LQKENI. The CDR3 is 13 residues long. The chain's CDR3 is CASSPLLADTQYF. CDR3 bases: TGTGCCAGCTCACCACTCCTCGCAGATACGCAGTATTTT.

The chain recombines TRBV6-5 with TRBJ1-1, with D hard to call. The germline gives CDR1 MNHEY, CDR2 SVGAGI. CDR3 length: 13 residues. The V end was cut by 8 bases, the J end by 10 bases, with 20 bases between. CDR3 nucleotide sequence: TGTGCCAGCCGTCATATCGACGGAGCCCCAGCTTTCTTT. Translation gives CASRHIDGAPAFF.

V gene TRBV7-9 combines with J gene TRBJ1-2, with D possibly matching TRBD1 (5 bases). The CDR3 has 15 residues. CDR1 and CDR2 from the germline V gene are SEHNR and FQNEAQ (reference sequence). V lost 5 bases to trimming and J lost 6 bases, with 19 bases between them. As DNA, the CDR3 is TGTGCCAGCAGCCACGTTATGGGGGATCACAATGGCTACACCTTC. Its translation is CASSHVMGDHNGYTF.

V is TRBV7-9 and J is TRBJ1-1; TRBD1 matches at 7 bases. CDR3 length: 11 residues. Germline V gives CDR1 SEHNR, CDR2 FQNEAQ (reference sequence). With 5 bases clipped from V and 11 bases from J, the junction kept 5 bases outside the gene matches. CDR3 in amino acids: CASSKGAGAFF. CDR3 DNA sequence: TGTGCCAGCAGCAAGGGGGCTGGGGCTTTCTTT.

This clone was counted a few times. The rearrangement uses TRBV20-1 and TRBJ1-1; D is perhaps TRBD1 (5 bases). Germline CDR1 DFQATT, CDR2 SNEGSKA (reference sequence). The CDR3 sequence is 11 residues long. The CDR3 region has the DNA TGCATTTTGAAGGGGTCCAGGGAAGCTTTCTTT. This encodes CILKGSREAFF.

V gene TRBV9 combines with J gene TRBJ2-3, with 8 bases aligning to TRBD2. This CDR3 is 15 amino acids long. Unmatched junction bases numbered 8, after V lost 7 bases and J lost 1 base. CDR1 SGDLS and CDR2 YYNGEE come from the germline V gene. CDR3 loop: CASGLRGAGTDTQYF. The CDR3 nucleotides are TGTGCCAGCGGGCTGCGGGGGGCGGGCACAGATACGCAGTATTTT.

This sequence joins TRBV7-2 and TRBJ1-2; no clear D gene. The V end lost 4 bases, the J end lost 4 bases, and 7 bases lay between the germline ends. The CDR3 consists of 12 residues. Germline V CDR1 and CDR2: SGHTA, FQGNSA. The CDR3 DNA is TGTGCCAGCAGCTCGTGGGGCTATGGCTACACCTTC. It is translated as CASSSWGYGYTF.

The chain carries TRBV6-5 and TRBJ1-2; 7 nucleotides match TRBD1. This CDR3 comprises 14 residues. With 4 bases clipped from V and 1 base from J, the junction kept 3 bases outside the gene matches. CDR1 is MNHEY, CDR2 SVGAGI, per germline. The CDR3, as DNA: TGTGCCAGCAGTTCTTACAGGGGTAACTATGGCTACACCTTC. Translating it yields CASSSYRGNYGYTF.

This chain uses TRBV7-8 with TRBJ2-2, with TRBD2 identical over 7 bases. This CDR3 has 15 amino acids. Germline V gene lookup returns CDR1 SGHVS and CDR2 FQNEAQ. V shed 1 base and J 4 bases; nucleotides not matched to a gene: 3. The CDR3 is CASSLVGGSTGELFF. The CDR3, as DNA: TGTGCCAGCAGCTTAGTCGGGGGGAGCACCGGGGAGCTGTTTTTT.

The chain uses TRBV19 and TRBJ1-1; no definite D call. Germline V lookup: CDR1 LNHDA, CDR2 SQIVND (reference sequence). V was trimmed by 7 bases and J by 0 bases, leaving 9 bases between them. This CDR3 has 13 residues. The CDR3 protein is CASNRGLNTEAFF. CDR3 sequence (DNA): TGTGCCAGTAATAGAGGGCTGAACACTGAAGCTTTCTTT.

J is TRBJ1-6 and V is TRBV7-2; D remains unclear. Germline CDR1 SGHTA, CDR2 FQGNSA. CDR3 size: 16 residues. V lost 5 bases to trimming and J lost 0 bases, with 11 bases between them. Here the CDR3 reads CASSPFASSYNSPLHF. The CDR3 DNA follows: TGTGCCAGCAGCCCGTTCGCGAGCTCCTATAATTCACCCCTCCACTTT.

The chain carries TRBV30 and TRBJ2-7; TRBD1 is a possible D gene (5 bases). The V end lost 5 bases, the J end lost 0 bases, and 11 bases lay between the germline ends. CDR3 length: 13 amino acids. Germline lookup yields CDR1 GTSNPN and CDR2 SVGIG (reference sequence). The CDR3 sequence: CAWSRTTSYEQYF. DNA of the CDR3: TGTGCCTGGTCCCGGACAACCTCCTACGAGCAGTACTTC.

DNA of the CDR3: TGTGCCAGCAGTTACACCGGGACAGGGCTCACAGATACGCAGTATTTT. Its protein is CASSYTGTGLTDTQYF. The V and J genes are TRBV6-2 or TRBV6-3 and TRBJ2-3; 9 bases are a match to TRBD1. This CDR3 is built from 16 residues. CDR1 is MNHEY, CDR2 SVGEGT, per germline. The V and J ends lost 2 bases and 2 bases, in that order; junction bases with no gene match: 5.

This rearrangement joins TRBV5-5 to TRBJ2-7; no clear D. The germline gives CDR1 SGHKS, CDR2 YYEKEE (reference sequence). There are 13 residues in the CDR3. Deletions cut 2 bases from V and 6 bases from J, with 12 bases between. CDR3 amino acids: CASSLGPPGEQYF. DNA of the CDR3: TGTGCCAGCAGCTTAGGTCCCCCGGGCGAGCAGTACTTC. Full variable domain (missing parts from reference TRBV5-5 and TRBJ2-7): DAGVTQSPTHLIKTRGQQVTLRCSPISGHKSVSWYQQVLGQGPQFIFQYYEKEERGRGNFPDRFSARQFPNYSSELNVNALLLGDSALYLCASSLGPPGEQYFGPGTRLTVT.

The chain carries TRBV29-1 and TRBJ2-7; 7 nucleotides line up with TRBD1. V was clipped by 7 bases and J by 5 bases; unmatched bases: 11. Germline lookup yields CDR1 SQVTM and CDR2 ANQGSEA. The CDR3 length is 13 residues. The CDR3 sequence: CSAEEEQGNEQYF. CDR3 nucleotides: TGCAGCGCCGAAGAGGAACAGGGGAACGAGCAGTACTTC.

The V call is TRBV30, the J call TRBJ1-5, with D unresolved. This CDR3 comprises 14 residues. V was pared by 4 bases and J by 2 bases, with 12 bases between. Germline values: CDR1 GTSNPN, CDR2 SVGIG (reference sequence). CDR3 amino acids: CAWTGSGRNQPQHF. CDR3 DNA sequence: TGTGCCTGGACGGGCTCAGGCCGCAATCAGCCCCAGCATTTT.

Here the CDR3 DNA reads TGCAGCGTACTAGCGTCTGCCTACGAGCAGTACTTC. This translates into CSVLASAYEQYF. The chain combines TRBV29-1 with TRBJ2-7; 7 nucleotides align to TRBD2. Losses at the gene ends were 6 bases for V and 2 bases for J; bases not matched to a gene: 4. The germline gives CDR1 SQVTM, CDR2 ANQGSEA. This CDR3 is 12 amino acids long.

This clone was counted a single time. The chain has TRBV25-1 and TRBJ1-1, with 10 bases lining up with TRBD1. The CDR3 contains 15 residues. CDR1 is MGHDK and CDR2 is SYGVNS in the germline V gene. Trimming removed 3 bases from V and 1 base from J; junction bases left unmatched: 2. The DNA of the CDR3 is TGTGCCAGCAGTGACTGGACAGGGGGGAACACTGAAGCTTTCTTT. Translation gives CASSDWTGGNTEAFF.

The chain is built from TRBV2 and TRBJ1-4, with D maybe TRBD1 (6 bases). Germline V gives CDR1 SNHLY, CDR2 FYNNEI. The CDR3 covers 14 residues. V gave up 6 bases and J gave up 2 bases, with 10 bases separating them. This CDR3 is CASRATGTNEKLFF. CDR3 in DNA: TGTGCCAGCAGGGCTACAGGGACTAATGAAAAACTGTTTTTT.

The sample holds one count of this clone. This chain links TRBV6-1 with TRBJ2-5, with D unresolved. Per the germline V gene, CDR1 is MNHNS and CDR2 is SASEGT. The CDR3 loop spans 13 amino acids. The ends were cut back, 2 bases at V and 3 bases at J, with 7 bases in the middle. CDR3 amino acids: CASSEQPEETQYF. The CDR3 DNA reads as TGTGCCAGCAGTGAACAGCCAGAAGAGACCCAGTACTTC.

The chain links TRBV7-3 to TRBJ1-4; D might be TRBD1 (5 bases). The CDR3 has 16 amino acids. The V gene lost 2 bases and the J gene lost 3 bases, with 13 bases spanning the gap. In germline, CDR1 is SGHTA, CDR2 FQGTGA. CDR3 DNA: TGTGCCAGCAGCTTATGGTTTTTGGGGGCTAATGAAAAACTGTTTTTT. It codes for CASSLWFLGANEKLFF.

The CDR3 reads CAWSVGGVYGYTF. CDR3 nucleotides: TGTGCCTGGAGTGTTGGGGGGGTGTATGGCTACACCTTC. This chain links TRBV30 with TRBJ1-2, with a weak D call TRBD1 (5 bases). The V gene's germline CDR1 is GTSNPN and CDR2 SVGIG (reference sequence). The CDR3 is 13 amino acids. V was pared by 0 bases and J by 5 bases, with 10 bases between.

The chain links TRBV11-3 to TRBJ1-1; D gene unclear. CDR1 is SGHNT and CDR2 is YENEEA in the germline V gene. V was cut by 1 base and J by 9 bases, with 9 bases left in between. The length of the CDR3 is 12 residues. The CDR3 loop is CASSLGGGQAFF. The CDR3 nucleotides read TGTGCCAGCAGCTTAGGGGGTGGCCAAGCTTTCTTT. Full variable domain (outside the CDR3, taken from reference TRBV11-3 and TRBJ1-1): EAGVVQSPRYKIIEKKQPVAFWCNPISGHNTLYWYLQNLGQGPELLIRYENEEAVDDSQLPKDRFSAERLKGVDSTLKIQPAELGDSAVYLCASSLGGGQAFFGQGTRLTVV.

The chain uses TRBV30 and TRBJ1-1; TRBD1 might be the D (5 bases). The CDR3 runs 13 residues. CDR1 is GTSNPN and CDR2 is SVGIG in the germline V gene (reference sequence). Trimming removed 2 bases from V and 4 bases from J, with 11 bases in between. CDR3 sequence reads: CAWSLGDATEAFF. CDR3 in DNA: TGTGCCTGGAGTCTAGGGGATGCCACTGAAGCTTTCTTT.

The V and J genes are TRBV18 and TRBJ2-3, with D perhaps matching TRBD1 or TRBD2 (6 bases each). Between the trimmed V and J ends, which lost 3 bases and 4 bases, there was a span of 8 bases. The CDR3 has 13 amino acids. CDR1 is KGHSH, CDR2 LQKENI, per germline. CDR3 in amino acids: CASSPGGPDTQYF. The DNA of the CDR3 is TGTGCCAGCTCACCCGGGGGCCCAGATACGCAGTATTTT.

This chain joins TRBV4-3 and TRBJ1-1, with a weak D call TRBD1 (6 bases). CDR3 length: 14 amino acids. Deletions cut 3 bases from V and 4 bases from J, with 12 bases between. Looked up from germline, CDR1 is LGHNA and CDR2 is YSLEER. The CDR3 bases are TGCGCCAGCAGCCAGGCCAGGGGAGGCACTGAAGCTTTCTTT. This gives the protein CASSQARGGTEAFF.

This chain joins TRBV7-9 and TRBJ2-1; 8 bases agree with TRBD2. The germline gives CDR1 SEHNR, CDR2 FQNEAQ (reference sequence). Trimming took 3 bases from V and 7 from J; bases not matched to a gene: 11. CDR3 length: 16 amino acids. The CDR3 nucleotides are TGTGCCAGCAGCTTGGTTGTAGCGGGATTGGGGAATGAGCAGTTCTTC. It is translated as CASSLVVAGLGNEQFF. Complete variable domain (other parts from reference TRBV7-9 and TRBJ2-1): DTGVSQNPRHKITKRGQNVTFRCDPISEHNRLYWYRQTLGQGPEFLTYFQNEAQLEKSRLLSDRFSAERPKGSFSTLEIQRTEQGDSAMYLCASSLVVAGLGNEQFFGPGTRLTVL.

The chain employs TRBV7-9 and TRBJ1-1; D call uncertain. V was shortened by 8 bases and J by 1 base, with 14 bases between the two germline ends. Germline loops: CDR1 SEHNR, CDR2 FQNEAQ (reference sequence). The CDR3 consists of 14 residues. The CDR3 DNA follows: TGTGCCAGCCTTCCCCGGGGTCCGAACACTGAAGCTTTCTTT. As protein: CASLPRGPNTEAFF.